Each of the 22 T cell receptor beta chains below was sequenced from the same sample in a study of blood T cell repertoires in COVID-19. Profiling relied on immunoSEQ multiplex PCR, and the TCRdb table lists in-frame clones only, not all of them. The profile covers roughly 24,000 clones, with around 93% appearing a single time and around 1.9% taken by the ten largest. The sample taken for sequencing was peripheral blood. Receptors were obtained from a human donor in a cohort sampled during active COVID-19.

The chain joins TRBV3-1 (or the pseudogene TRBV3-2) to TRBJ2-1, with 13 bases aligning to TRBD2. Germline loops: CDR1 LGHDT, CDR2 YNNKEL (reference sequence). V shed 3 bases, J shed 12 bases, and the junction held 5 bases outside the gene matches. The CDR3 extends over 14 amino acids. CDR3 sequence (DNA): TGTGCCAGCAGCCAGGTCGGACTAGCGGGAGCGCAGTTCTTC. Translation: CASSQVGLAGAQFF.

This clone appeared a single time. The chain links TRBV5-4 to TRBJ1-1; a weak D match, TRBD1 (6 bases). Trimming left V 4 bases short and J 4 bases short, with 17 bases between. Germline CDR1 SGHNT, CDR2 YYREEE (reference sequence). CDR3 length: 15 amino acids. CDR3 bases: TGTGCCAGCAGCCTTTCCAGGGGCGGAGGCACTGAAGCTTTCTTT. Amino acids: CASSLSRGGGTEAFF.

The chain has TRBV5-1 and TRBJ1-1; D gene unclear. Germline CDR1 reads SGHRS; CDR2 reads YFSETQ. The CDR3 is made up of 15 amino acids. Trimming cost V 0 bases and J 4 bases, with 13 bases left between them. The CDR3 DNA reads as TGCGCCAGCAGCTTGGCCGCTAGGACTGGCACTGAAGCTTTCTTT. Translated, it gives CASSLAARTGTEAFF.

This CDR3 reads CASSVISGLATGELFF. The CDR3 DNA follows: TGTGCCAGCAGCGTAATCTCGGGACTCGCCACCGGGGAGCTGTTTTTT. This chain uses TRBV9 with TRBJ2-2, with D possibly TRBD2 on 6 matching bases. The V and J ends lost 1 base and 4 bases respectively, with 14 bases between them. The germline gives CDR1 SGDLS, CDR2 YYNGEE. This CDR3 is 16 amino acids long.

This chain uses TRBV11-1 with TRBJ1-6; 9 bases map to TRBD1. The V gene's germline CDR1 is SGHAT and CDR2 FQDESV (reference sequence). CDR3 length equals 14 residues. V lost 6 bases to trimming and J lost 10 bases; unmatched junction nucleotides: 7. The CDR3 is CASSWDRVRSPLHF. The CDR3 DNA is TGTGCCAGCAGTTGGGACAGGGTCCGCTCACCCCTCCACTTT.

V usage is TRBV19 and J usage is TRBJ1-5; TRBD1 agrees at 9 bases. Germline V gene sequence: CDR1 LNHDA, CDR2 SQIVND (reference sequence). This CDR3 spans 16 amino acids. V shed 7 bases, J shed 5 bases, and the junction held 12 bases outside the gene matches. For the CDR3, the DNA is TGTGCCAGTAACTACCGGGACAGGGAGGTGTATCAGCCCCAGCATTTT. Protein: CASNYRDREVYQPQHF. Together with reference TRBV19 and TRBJ1-5, the CDR3 gives the full variable domain: DGGITQSPKYLFRKEGQNVTLSCEQNLNHDAMYWYRQDPGQGLRLIYYSQIVNDFQKGDIAEGYSVSREKKESFPLTVTSAQKNPTAFYLCASNYRDREVYQPQHFGDGTRLSIL.

The gene calls are TRBV18 and TRBJ1-6, with D possibly TRBD1 on 5 matching bases. V was shortened by 3 bases and J by 6 bases, with 12 bases between the two germline ends. The germline V gene has CDR1 KGHSH and CDR2 LQKENI. This CDR3 comprises 15 residues. CDR3 amino acids: CASSPNRGGNSPLHF. The CDR3 DNA is TGTGCCAGCTCACCGAATAGGGGTGGTAATTCACCCCTCCACTTT.

This chain uses TRBV18 with TRBJ2-7; weak D call: TRBD2 (6 bases). With 3 bases removed from V and 3 bases from J, the gap between germline ends came to 12 bases. Germline CDR1 KGHSH, CDR2 LQKENI. This CDR3 comprises 14 residues. Written as DNA, the CDR3 is TGTGCCAGCTCACCCAGACTAGAGCTCTACGAGCAGTACTTC. Amino acids: CASSPRLELYEQYF.

The V and J genes are TRBV2 and TRBJ1-5; 7 bases line up with TRBD1. The CDR3 contains 15 residues. Germline V gene sequence: CDR1 SNHLY, CDR2 FYNNEI. Germline trimming cut 4 bases from V and 3 bases from J; bases unmatched to any gene: 6. CDR3 bases: TGTGCCAGCAGTGTGTGGACAGGTGTCAATCAGCCCCAGCATTTT. Protein: CASSVWTGVNQPQHF.

The J gene is TRBJ1-2, the V gene TRBV27, with 10 positions matching TRBD1. The CDR3 runs 16 residues. Trimming removed 2 bases from V and 4 bases from J; junction bases left unmatched: 7. Germline CDR1 and CDR2: MNHEY and SMNVEV (reference sequence). DNA of the CDR3: TGTGCCAGCAGTTTAGAGAGGGGACAGGGGAGCTATGGCTACACCTTC. Translating it yields CASSLERGQGSYGYTF.

The chain carries TRBV6-2 or TRBV6-3 and TRBJ2-2; TRBD2 agrees at 7 bases. Germline CDR1 is MNHEY and CDR2 is SVGEGT. The CDR3 loop spans 16 amino acids. The ends lost 6 bases at V and 0 bases at J; junction bases unmatched: 7. The CDR3 DNA reads as TGTGCCAGCAGCTATGGGGGGGTTTCGAACACCGGGGAGCTGTTTTTT. It codes for CASSYGGVSNTGELFF.

The chain is built from TRBV5-1 and TRBJ1-5; tentatively, D is TRBD1 (5 bases). CDR1 is SGHRS, CDR2 YFSETQ, per germline. Trimming stripped 3 bases from V and 4 bases from J, with 11 bases between. The CDR3 loop spans 14 amino acids. This chain's CDR3 is CASSSSGGNQPQHF. The CDR3 DNA follows: TGCGCCAGCAGCTCCTCGGGGGGGAATCAGCCCCAGCATTTT.

The chain recombines TRBV4-1 with TRBJ1-5, with TRBD1 matching over 7 bases. Germline V lookup: CDR1 MGHRA, CDR2 YSYEKL. The CDR3 has 18 residues. After removal of 0 bases from V and 0 bases from J, the junction contained 8 bases not matched to a gene. CDR3 in amino acids: CASSQEARQGSSNQPQHF. CDR3 bases: TGCGCCAGCAGCCAAGAGGCTCGACAGGGAAGTAGCAATCAGCCCCAGCATTTT.

J is TRBJ1-2 and V is TRBV2; TRBD1 agrees at 8 bases. CDR3 size: 15 residues. The trim removed 2 bases at V and 5 bases at J, leaving 7 bases unmatched. Germline CDR1 is SNHLY and CDR2 is FYNNEI. CDR3 sequence: CASSERGQGGYGYTF. CDR3 coding DNA: TGTGCCAGCAGTGAACGAGGACAGGGTGGTTATGGCTACACCTTC.

This chain uses TRBV2 with TRBJ2-1, with D tentatively TRBD2 (9 bases). This CDR3 is built from 19 residues. The V and J ends lost 8 bases and 2 bases respectively, with 28 bases between them. The germline CDR1 and CDR2 sequences are SNHLY and FYNNEI. The chain's CDR3 is CASGTLQGVAGGPYNEQFF. Written as DNA, the CDR3 is TGTGCCAGCGGAACTCTACAGGGGGTGGCGGGAGGGCCCTACAATGAGCAGTTCTTC.

This chain uses TRBV24-1 with TRBJ2-2; TRBD2 is a possible D gene (5 bases). CDR1 and CDR2 (germline): KGHDR, SFDVKD. The CDR3 length is 14 residues. Deletions cut 2 bases from V and 8 bases from J, with 11 bases between. The CDR3 is CATSDYAGWGELFF. CDR3 DNA: TGTGCCACCAGTGATTATGCGGGTTGGGGGGAGCTGTTTTTT.

The chain uses TRBV3-1 (or the pseudogene TRBV3-2) and TRBJ2-7, with 14 bases identical to TRBD2. The CDR3 is made up of 13 amino acids. V lost 8 bases to trimming and J lost 3 bases; unmatched junction nucleotides: 0. The germline V gene has CDR1 LGHDT and CDR2 YNNKEL (reference sequence). The CDR3 sequence: CASGTSGSYEQYF. In DNA, the CDR3 is TGTGCCAGCGGGACTAGCGGGAGCTACGAGCAGTACTTC.

The V gene is TRBV5-1, the J gene TRBJ2-1; 12 positions match TRBD2. Unmatched junction bases numbered 6, after V lost 3 bases and J lost 8 bases. CDR1 and CDR2 from the germline V gene are SGHRS and YFSETQ. The CDR3 sequence is 15 residues long. CDR3 DNA sequence: TGCGCCAGCAGCTATCTAGCGGGGGGGCCGGATGAGCAGTTCTTC. Residues: CASSYLAGGPDEQFF.

The chain recombines TRBV9 with TRBJ2-7; unclear D gene. The germline gives CDR1 SGDLS, CDR2 YYNGEE. This CDR3 is 12 amino acids long. Deletions cut 0 bases from V and 6 bases from J, with 7 bases between. CDR3 bases: TGTGCCAGCAGCGTAGCAACGGGCGAGCAGTACTTC. It translates to CASSVATGEQYF.

The chain links TRBV6-5 to TRBJ2-5; D is undetermined. CDR3 size: 15 residues. Trimming stripped 2 bases from V and 1 base from J, with 11 bases between. Looked up from germline, CDR1 is MNHEY and CDR2 is SVGAGI. CDR3 sequence reads: CASSYIIAPQETQYF. Written as DNA, the CDR3 is TGTGCCAGCAGTTACATAATAGCTCCCCAAGAGACCCAGTACTTC.

This rearrangement joins TRBV5-1 to TRBJ2-3, with 7 bases aligning to TRBD2. CDR3 size: 14 residues. Trimming removed 4 bases from V and 4 bases from J; junction bases left unmatched: 6. The germline gives CDR1 SGHRS, CDR2 YFSETQ. The CDR3 protein is CASSAGTTPDTQYF. CDR3 DNA: TGCGCCAGCAGCGCGGGGACTACGCCAGATACGCAGTATTTT.

The chain uses TRBV9 and TRBJ2-1, with a weak D call TRBD1 (6 bases). This CDR3 has 15 residues. The V end lost 0 bases, the J end lost 4 bases, and 11 bases lay between the germline ends. CDR1 is SGDLS, CDR2 YYNGEE, per germline. Written as DNA, the CDR3 is TGTGCCAGCAGCGTAGTACCAGGGACATACAATGAGCAGTTCTTC. This sequence encodes CASSVVPGTYNEQFF.